The T cell receptor (beta chain) described here comes from a study of blood T cell repertoires in COVID-19. The overall study: Collection of acute and convalescent COVID-19 samples took place in the United States, Italy and Spain.

Repertoires were generated with immunoSEQ multiplex PCR, while TCRdb's copy carries only in-frame clones and drops some. The repertoire includes 150,000 to 200,000 clones, around nine tenths of them detected once, and approximately 4% sits in the top ten. Germline trimming cut 3 bases from V and 5 bases from J; bases unmatched to any gene: 10. The CDR3 is made up of 17 amino acids. Germline V lookup: CDR1 MNHNS, CDR2 SASEGT. The sequenced sample was peripheral blood. V usage is TRBV6-1 and J usage is TRBJ1-4; 9 bases match TRBD1. The clonotype was recovered from a human donor in a cohort sampled during active COVID-19. Written as DNA, the CDR3 is TGTGCCAGCAGTGATCAACCCCCCGGGACAGGGAATGAAAAACTGTTTTTT. This sequence encodes CASSDQPPGTGNEKLFF.